Below, one T cell receptor (beta chain) is given with its context. Its antigen is unidentified. This record comes from a study of cytomegalovirus exposure and HLA in healthy donors. Overall study results and limits: Later analysis suggested most CMV-associated TCR beta chains were HLA-restricted.

This CDR3 contains 12 residues. CDR1 and CDR2 (germline): SQVTM, ANQGSEA. Trimming removed 4 bases from V and 4 bases from J, with 11 bases in between. Amplification used 60 Vbeta primers and 13 Jbeta primers. Sequencing used immunoSEQ multiplex PCR; TCRdb keeps in-frame clones, though not all of them. The sample lists roughly 150,000 clones; about 80% were seen once. The TCR originated in a middle-aged woman in good health and CMV-seronegative. Sequenced material: PBMCs. The rearrangement uses TRBV29-1 and TRBJ2-7; D perhaps matches TRBD2 (6 bases). CDR3 region: CSVVRAGYEQYF. The CDR3, as DNA: TGCAGCGTTGTCAGGGCGGGGTACGAGCAGTACTTC.